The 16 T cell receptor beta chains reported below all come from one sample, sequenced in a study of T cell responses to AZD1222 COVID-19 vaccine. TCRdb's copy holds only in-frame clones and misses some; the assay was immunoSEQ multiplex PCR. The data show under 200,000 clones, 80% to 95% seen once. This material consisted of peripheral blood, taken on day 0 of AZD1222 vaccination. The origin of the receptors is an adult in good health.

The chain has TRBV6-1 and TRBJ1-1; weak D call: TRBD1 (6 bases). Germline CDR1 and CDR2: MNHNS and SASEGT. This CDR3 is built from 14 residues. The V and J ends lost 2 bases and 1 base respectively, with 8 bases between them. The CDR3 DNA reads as TGTGCCAGCAGTGAACCAGGGGAGAACACTGAAGCTTTCTTT. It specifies CASSEPGENTEAFF.

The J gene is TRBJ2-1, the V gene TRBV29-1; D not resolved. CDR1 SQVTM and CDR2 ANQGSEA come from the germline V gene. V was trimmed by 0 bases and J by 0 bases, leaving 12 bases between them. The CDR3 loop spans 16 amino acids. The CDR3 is CSVEDQVPSSYNEQFF. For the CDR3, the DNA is TGCAGCGTTGAAGATCAGGTCCCAAGCTCCTACAATGAGCAGTTCTTC.

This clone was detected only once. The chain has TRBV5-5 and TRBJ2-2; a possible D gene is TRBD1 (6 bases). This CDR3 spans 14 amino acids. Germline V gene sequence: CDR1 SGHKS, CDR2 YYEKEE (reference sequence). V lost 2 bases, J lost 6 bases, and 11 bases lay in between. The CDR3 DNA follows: TGTGCCAGCAGCTTTAAACAGGGTTCCGGGGAGCTGTTTTTT. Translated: CASSFKQGSGELFF.

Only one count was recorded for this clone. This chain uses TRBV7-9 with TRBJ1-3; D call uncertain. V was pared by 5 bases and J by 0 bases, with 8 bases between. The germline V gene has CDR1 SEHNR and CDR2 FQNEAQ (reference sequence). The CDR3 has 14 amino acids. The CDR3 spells CASSTIFSGNTIYF. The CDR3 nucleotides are TGTGCCAGCAGCACGATCTTCTCTGGAAACACCATATATTTT. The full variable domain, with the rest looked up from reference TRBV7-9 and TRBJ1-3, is DTGVSQNPRHKITKRGQNVTFRCDPISEHNRLYWYRQTLGQGPEFLTYFQNEAQLEKSRLLSDRFSAERPKGSFSTLEIQRTEQGDSAMYLCASSTIFSGNTIYFGEGSWLTVV.

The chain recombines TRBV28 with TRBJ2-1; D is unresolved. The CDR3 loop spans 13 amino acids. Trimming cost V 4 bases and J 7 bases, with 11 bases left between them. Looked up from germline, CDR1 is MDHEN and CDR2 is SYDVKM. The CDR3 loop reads CASSSPPENEQFF. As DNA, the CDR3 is TGTGCCAGCAGTTCCCCCCCGGAGAATGAGCAGTTCTTC.

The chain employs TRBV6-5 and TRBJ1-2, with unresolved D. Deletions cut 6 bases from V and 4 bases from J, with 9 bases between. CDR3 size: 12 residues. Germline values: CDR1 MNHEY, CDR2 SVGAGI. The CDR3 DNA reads TGTGCCAGCAGCCAGGCCTTCTATGGCTACACCTTC. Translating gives CASSQAFYGYTF.

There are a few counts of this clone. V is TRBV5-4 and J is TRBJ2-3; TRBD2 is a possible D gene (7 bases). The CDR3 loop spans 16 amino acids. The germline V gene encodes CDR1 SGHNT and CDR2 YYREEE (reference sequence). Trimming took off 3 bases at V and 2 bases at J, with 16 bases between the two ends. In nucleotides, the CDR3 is TGTGCCAGCAGCTCCTGGGGGGGGCGGATCACAGATACGCAGTATTTT. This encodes CASSSWGGRITDTQYF.

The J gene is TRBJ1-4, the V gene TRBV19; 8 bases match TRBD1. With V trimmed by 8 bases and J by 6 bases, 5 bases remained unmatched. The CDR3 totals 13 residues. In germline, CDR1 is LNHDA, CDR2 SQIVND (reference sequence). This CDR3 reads CASSQGADEKLFF. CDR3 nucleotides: TGTGCCAGTTCTCAGGGGGCGGATGAAAAACTGTTTTTT.

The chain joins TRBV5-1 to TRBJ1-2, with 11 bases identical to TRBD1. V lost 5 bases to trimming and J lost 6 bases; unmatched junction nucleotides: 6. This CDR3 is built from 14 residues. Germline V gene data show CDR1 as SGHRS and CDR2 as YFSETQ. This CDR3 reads CASRPGTGGDGYTF. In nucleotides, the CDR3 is TGCGCCAGCAGGCCCGGGACAGGGGGGGATGGCTACACCTTC.

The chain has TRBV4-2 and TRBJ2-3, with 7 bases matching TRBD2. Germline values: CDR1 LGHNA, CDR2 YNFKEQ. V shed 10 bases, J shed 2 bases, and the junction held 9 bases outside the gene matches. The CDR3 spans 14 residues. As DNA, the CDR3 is TGTGCCACCGCTAGCGGAATATCCACAGATACGCAGTATTTT. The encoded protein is CATASGISTDTQYF.

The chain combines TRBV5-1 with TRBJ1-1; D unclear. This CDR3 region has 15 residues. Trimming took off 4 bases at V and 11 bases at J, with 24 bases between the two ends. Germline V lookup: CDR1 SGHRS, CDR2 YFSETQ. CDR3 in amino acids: CASSLGRPDSRNAFF. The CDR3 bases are TGCGCCAGCAGCCTTGGGAGGCCGGACTCCAGGAACGCTTTCTTT.

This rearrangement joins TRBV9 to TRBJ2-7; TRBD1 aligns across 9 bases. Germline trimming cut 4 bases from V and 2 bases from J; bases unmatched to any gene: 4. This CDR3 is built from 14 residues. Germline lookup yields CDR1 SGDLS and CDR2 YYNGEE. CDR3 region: CASSYRDRAYEQYF. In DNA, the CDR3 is TGTGCCAGCAGCTACCGGGACAGGGCCTACGAGCAGTACTTC.

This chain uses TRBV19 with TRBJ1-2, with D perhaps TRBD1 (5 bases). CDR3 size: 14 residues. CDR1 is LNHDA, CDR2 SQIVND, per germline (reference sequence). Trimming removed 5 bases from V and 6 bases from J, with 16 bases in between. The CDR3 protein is CASSDPRGGHGYTF. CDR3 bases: TGTGCCAGTAGTGACCCACGGGGGGGACATGGCTACACCTTC.

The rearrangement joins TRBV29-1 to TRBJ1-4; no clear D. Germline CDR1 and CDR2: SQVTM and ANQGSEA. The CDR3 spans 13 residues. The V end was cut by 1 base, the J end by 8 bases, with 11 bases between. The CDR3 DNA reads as TGCAGCGTTGAAGGCCCCGAGAGAGAAAAACTGTTTTTT. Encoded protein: CSVEGPEREKLFF.

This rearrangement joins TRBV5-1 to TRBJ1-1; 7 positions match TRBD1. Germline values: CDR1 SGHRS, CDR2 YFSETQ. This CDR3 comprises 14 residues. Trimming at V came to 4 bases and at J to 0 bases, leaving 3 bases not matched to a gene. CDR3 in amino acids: CASSRDRVNTEAFF. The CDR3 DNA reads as TGCGCCAGCAGCCGTGACAGGGTGAACACTGAAGCTTTCTTT.

The DNA for the CDR3 is TGTGCCAGCAGTGACCCAGGGGGCGCGGGTGCAAATGAGCAGTTCTTC. It codes for CASSDPGGAGANEQFF. The chain couples TRBV6-1 to TRBJ2-1, with 8 nucleotides matching TRBD1. CDR1 is MNHNS, CDR2 SASEGT, per germline. This CDR3 spans 16 amino acids. The V gene end was trimmed by 3 bases and the J gene end by 7 bases; junction bases not matched to a gene: 11.